The subject of this entry is one T cell receptor beta chain. This specimen belongs to a study of molecular identifiers for immune sequencing clone quantification. CDR1 and CDR2 from the germline V gene are DFQATT and SNEGSKA (reference sequence). The CDR3 loop spans 15 amino acids. Unmatched junction bases numbered 8, after V lost 0 bases and J lost 4 bases. Using its own MiXCR run on the PCR reads, TCRdb lists one record per CDR3 protein. The profile shows under 600,000 distinct CDR3 sequences, 25% of them singletons. Sequenced: naive CD8+ T cells from blood, with Jurkat cell RNA spiked in. This sample's subset: FACS-sorted CD8+CD4-CCR7+CD45RA+ naive T cells. The sequence derives from a human donor in good health. Some libraries in this study had Jurkat cell RNA spiked in. This chain joins TRBV20-1 and TRBJ1-1, with 7 bases matching TRBD1. This chain's CDR3 is CSARDRPGGGTEAFF. The CDR3 nucleotides are TGCAGTGCTAGAGATCGCCCAGGGGGGGGCACTGAAGCTTTCTTT.